This TCR beta chain is drawn from a study of early T cells in non-severe SARS-CoV-2 infection (dated by TCRdb to the early 2020s). Broadly, across the study: Because TCR sequencing was done on bulk RNA from unsorted whole blood, the alpha and beta chains could not be paired. Overall study results and their limits: VDJdb matching was skewed toward anti-spike CD8 responses, so virus-specific expansions were likely underestimated and private and CD4 specificities were missed.

The library was made by 5' RACE. The sequencing machine was a NextSeq 500. Unique molecular identifiers were attached to individual cDNA molecules in the TCR library protocol so that sequencing error and PCR bias could be corrected. Sequencing covered both TCR alpha and beta chains, and within each sample the abundances of alpha and beta sequences were tightly co-correlated. The authors' analysis ran thus. Decombinator V4 was used to perform V gene, J gene and CDR3 annotation of TCR sequences. TCRs were defined as expanded if a significant change between any two time points was detected under a Poisson model with p below 0.0001. Abundances of TCRs were expressed as counts per million after normalisation to the total number of TCRs sequenced in each sample. TRAV1-2 paired with TRAJ12, TRAJ20 or TRAJ33 defined MAIT TCRs, while TRAV10 paired with TRAJ18 defined iNKT TCRs. A search of VDJdb, accessed on 1 November 2021, was run for TCRs annotated to CMV, EBV and SARS-CoV-2, with TCRs annotated for multiple antigens excluded. Through fastp at Q25 and MiXCR, TCRdb rebuilt clones from the public reads, retaining in-frame beta chains. A single entry per CDR3 protein holds the most common genes and DNA from its merged rows. The V and J calls here are based on TCRdb, not the publication. The sample has tens of thousands of distinct CDR3 sequences on record, under 15% of them singletons. The top ten constitute around 0.58% of the sample.

This clonotype was counted only a few times. Its binding antigen is unknown. Nothing much larger sits one base from this clone, and base qualities are not available. This was a case-control study nested in a cohort of healthcare workers in London, UK, who had nasopharyngeal swab PCR tests and blood samples taken every week. Healthcare workers were enrolled in the week of the UK lockdown, from 23 to 31 March 2020, and were followed every week for up to about 15 weeks. V drops 0 bases and J drops 6 bases, leaving 9 bases in between. The CDR3 spans 14 residues, from the cysteine through the phenylalanine. Here the CDR3 DNA is all that survives: 42 bases in frame from base 1. Per the germline V gene, KGHSH is the CDR1 and LQKENI is the CDR2.

The V and J genes are TRBV18 and TRBJ1-5; confidence is insufficient to name the D gene. This clonotype originated in an adult who was a healthcare worker with PCR-confirmed SARS-CoV-2 infection or an uninfected control (not recorded which). The sample was whole blood. The bases read TGTGCCAGCTCACCACCGCCGTCGGGTCAGCCCCAGCATTTT. This yields the protein CASSPPPSGQPQHF.